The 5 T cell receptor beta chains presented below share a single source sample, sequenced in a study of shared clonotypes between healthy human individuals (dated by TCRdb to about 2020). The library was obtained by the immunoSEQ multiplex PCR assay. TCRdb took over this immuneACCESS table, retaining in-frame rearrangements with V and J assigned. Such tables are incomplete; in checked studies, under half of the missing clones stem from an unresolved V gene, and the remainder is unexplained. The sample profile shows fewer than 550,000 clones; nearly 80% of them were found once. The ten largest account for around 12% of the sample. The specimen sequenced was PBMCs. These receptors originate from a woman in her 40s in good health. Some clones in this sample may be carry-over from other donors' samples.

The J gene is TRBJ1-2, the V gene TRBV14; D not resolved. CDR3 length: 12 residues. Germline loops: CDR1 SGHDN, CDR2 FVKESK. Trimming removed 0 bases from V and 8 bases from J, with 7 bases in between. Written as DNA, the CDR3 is TGTGCCAGCAGCCAAGATTTCCGGGGCTACACCTTC. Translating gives CASSQDFRGYTF.

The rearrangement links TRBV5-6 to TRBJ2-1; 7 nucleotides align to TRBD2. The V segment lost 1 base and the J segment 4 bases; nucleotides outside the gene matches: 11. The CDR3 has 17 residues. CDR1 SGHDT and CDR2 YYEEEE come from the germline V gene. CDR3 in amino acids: CASSLPGGGSGYNEQFF. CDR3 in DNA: TGTGCCAGCAGCTTGCCCGGGGGTGGTAGCGGGTACAATGAGCAGTTCTTC.

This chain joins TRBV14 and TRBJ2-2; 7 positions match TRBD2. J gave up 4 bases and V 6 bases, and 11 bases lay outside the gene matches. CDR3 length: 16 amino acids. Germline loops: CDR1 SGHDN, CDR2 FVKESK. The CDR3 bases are TGTGCCAGCAGACGAGAAGCGGGATTGGGCACCGGGGAGCTGTTTTTT. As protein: CASRREAGLGTGELFF.

CDR3 sequence reads: CASSRGGANEKLFF. In nucleotides, the CDR3 is TGTGCCAGCAGCCGCGGGGGAGCTAATGAAAAACTGTTTTTT. This sequence joins TRBV7-6 and TRBJ1-4; possible D gene TRBD1, 5 bases. The CDR3 consists of 14 residues. V was cut by 5 bases and J by 3 bases, with 10 bases left in between. CDR1 and CDR2 (germline): SGHVS, FNYEAQ.

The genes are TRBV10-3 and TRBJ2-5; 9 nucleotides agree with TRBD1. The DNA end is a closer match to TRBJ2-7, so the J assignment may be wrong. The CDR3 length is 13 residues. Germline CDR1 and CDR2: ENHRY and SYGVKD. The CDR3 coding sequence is TGTGCCTCTTACCCGGGACAGGGTTCCGAGCAGTACTTC. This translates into CASYPGQGSEQYF.